This TCR beta chain was retrieved from a study of cytomegalovirus exposure and HLA in healthy donors. The PCR had 60 Vbeta and 13 Jbeta primers. Profiled with immunoSEQ multiplex PCR; TCRdb holds only in-frame clones, not every one. The sample has about 130,000 clones, roughly 82% seen once. Trimming pared 10 bases from V and 7 bases from J, leaving 17 bases between. This CDR3 is built from 13 residues. Germline V gene lookup returns CDR1 LNHDA and CDR2 SQIVND (reference sequence). V gene TRBV19 combines with J gene TRBJ1-5; a possible D gene is TRBD1 (6 bases). This clonotype originated in a woman aged 40 to 50 in good health and CMV-seropositive. The sequenced sample consisted of PBMCs. The CDR3 loop reads CATRQAGGQPQHF. The CDR3 DNA is TGTGCCACTCGACAGGCCGGGGGGCAGCCCCAGCATTTT.